What follows describes a single TCR beta chain. Its antigen remains unidentified. The sample comes from a study of shared clonotypes between healthy human individuals. Study findings and constraints: Naive CD4 clonotypes overlapped across a few donors at about 5%. Generally, naive subsets came out with larger estimated richness than memory subsets.

Naive CD8 cells comprised CD45RO-negative, CCR7-positively selected cells, excluding terminally differentiated effector memory CD45RA+ cells. Deep was the level used in running the assay. Measured with immunoSEQ multiplex PCR; TCRdb has only the in-frame clones, and not every one. The sample gives almost 700,000 clones, roughly nine tenths of which show up once; approximately 24% is in the top ten. Trimming took 3 bases from V and 2 from J; bases not matched to a gene: 13. The CDR3 runs to 18 residues. CDR1 SGDLS and CDR2 YYNGEE come from the germline V gene. The chain recombines TRBV9 with TRBJ2-1; 8 bases align to TRBD2. Sequenced sample: naive CD8+ T cells sorted from blood. The clonotype originates from a man aged 30 to 39 in good health. DNA for the CDR3: TGTGCCAGCAGCGGTTCCGGCGGGAGGCGGACCACCTACAATGAGCAGTTCTTC. This sequence encodes CASSGSGGRRTTYNEQFF. The full variable domain, in which reference TRBV9 and TRBJ2-1 provide the parts outside the CDR3, is DSGVTQTPKHLITATGQRVTLRCSPRSGDLSVYWYQQSLDQGLQFLIQYYNGEERAKGNILERFSAQQFPDLHSELNLSSLELGDSALYFCASSGSGGRRTTYNEQFFGPGTRLTVL.